These T cell receptor beta chains were read from a single sample in a study of blood T cells in healthy people across ages. MiXCR, run by TCRdb on the 5' RACE reads, gives a single entry per CDR3 protein. Altogether 1.5 million to 2 million distinct CDR3 sequences are present, roughly 50% being singletons, with the ten largest covering roughly 2%. Sequenced sample: blood. Every receptor here comes from a woman aged 40 to 50 in good health. Each CDR3 is given with its conserved first and last residue. Each record gives: clone size, V gene, J gene, D gene, CDR3 DNA, CDR3 protein. A D gene is named only where the DNA matches it firmly. Where a row states a size, it is once, few, many or the class of an expanded clone; other rows omit it.

NA	TRBV3-1	TRBJ2-5	TRBD2	TGTGCCAGCAGCCAAGGTCCCCTCGGGGGGGAGACCCAGTACTTC	CASSQGPLGGETQYF
few	TRBV6-6	TRBJ2-7	NA	TGTGCCAGCAGCTTTCCCGTGAGAACCTACGAGCAGTACTTC	CASSFPVRTYEQYF
few	TRBV7-6	TRBJ2-1	NA	TGTGCCAGCAGCGCAGGCATCCCCGACATTGGCGGATCCTTGGGGGAGCAGTTCTTC	CASSAGIPDIGGSLGEQFF
NA	TRBV4-1	TRBJ1-5	NA	TGCGCCAGCAGCCAAGAATGGGGCAATCAGCCCCGGCATTTT	CASSQEWGNQPRHF
NA	TRBV6-5	TRBJ2-5	NA	TGTGCCAGCAGTCCCCCCGGGGGTCTGGGGACCCAGTACTTC	CASSPPGGLGTQYF
NA	TRBV28	TRBJ2-3	NA	TGTGCCAGTCATGGAGGAGGGGGCGAAAGAGATACGCAGTATTTT	CASHGGGGERDTQYF
many	TRBV29-1	TRBJ2-1	TRBD1	TGCAGCGGCACGACAGGGAAGGGGAAGTTCTTC	CSGTTGKGKFF
few	TRBV5-1	TRBJ2-5	TRBD2	TGCGCCAGCAGCTGGACTAGCGGGAGACAAGAGACCCAGTACTTC	CASSWTSGRQETQYF
NA	TRBV12-5	TRBJ2-3	TRBD2	TGTGCTAGTGGTTTGGTACATGCCGCGGGGGGCATGGATACGCAGTATTTT	CASGLVHAAGGMDTQYF
few	TRBV12-3/TRBV12-4	TRBJ2-1	NA	TGTGCCAGCAGTCTACAGACCGGTTTGGGGTTTGAGCAGTTCTTC	CASSLQTGLGFEQFF
once	TRBV12-3/TRBV12-4	TRBJ1-2	TRBD1	TGTGCCAGCAGTTTATCACAGGGGCATGGCCACACCTTC	CASSLSQGHGHTF
NA	TRBV20-1	TRBJ2-7	NA	TGCAGTGCTAGAGGAGGCGGGGGCAGCTCCTACGAGCAGTACTTC	CSARGGGGSSYEQYF
NA	TRBV4-3	TRBJ2-1	TRBD2	TGCGCCAGCACCCAGGTCCTCGCGGGGGAGAACAATGAGCAGTTCTTC	CASTQVLAGENNEQFF
NA	TRBV9	TRBJ2-7	TRBD2	TGTACCAGCAGCGTATTGGGGCTAGCGGCCAATGAGCAGTACTTC	CTSSVLGLAANEQYF
NA	TRBV20-1	TRBJ2-1	NA	TGCAGTGCTAGTACCCCTAACAGCGACAATGAGCAGTTCTTC	CSASTPNSDNEQFF
NA	TRBV24-1	TRBJ2-5	NA	TGTGCCACCAGTGCCATCGCGACAGAGACCCAGTACTTC	CATSAIATETQYF
NA	TRBV24-1	TRBJ2-4	NA	TGTGCCACCAGTGATAAACCCGGGACAGCCAAAAACATTCAGTACTTC	CATSDKPGTAKNIQYF
NA	TRBV6-5	TRBJ2-3	NA	TGTGCCAGCAGTGACTGGATTGAGGCGGATACGCAGTATTTT	CASSDWIEADTQYF
NA	TRBV24-1	TRBJ2-5	TRBD1	TGTGCCACCAGTGATCGGGCGACAGGGGGCGAAGAGACCCAGTACTTC	CATSDRATGGEETQYF
NA	TRBV4-3	TRBJ1-1	TRBD1	TGCGCCAGCAGCCCTACAGGGGTAGGCTTGAACACTGAAGCTTTCTTT	CASSPTGVGLNTEAFF
NA	TRBV7-3	TRBJ2-3	TRBD2	TGTGCCAGCAGCTTAGTAGCGGGGGCTGCCCCAGATACGCAGTATTTT	CASSLVAGAAPDTQYF
NA	TRBV13	TRBJ1-1	NA	TGTGCCATGCGGGCGGGGCGGACGGACACTGAAGCTTTCTTT	CAMRAGRTDTEAFF
few	TRBV14	TRBJ2-7	TRBD2	TGTGCCAGCAGCCAAGAACTGGCGGGGGACTACAATGAGCAGTACTTC	CASSQELAGDYNEQYF
few	TRBV7-9	TRBJ2-5	TRBD1	TGTGCCAGCAGCCCTCAGGGACAGGGCGATGAGACCCAGTACTTC	CASSPQGQGDETQYF
NA	TRBV20-1	TRBJ2-1	NA	TGCAGTGCCGCGGATGGGAGGATTGAGCAGTTCTTC	CSAADGRIEQFF
NA	TRBV7-2	TRBJ2-7	NA	TGTGCCAGCAGCTTAGCCGGGGGCGGCTCCTACGAGCAGTACTTC	CASSLAGGGSYEQYF
NA	TRBV15	TRBJ1-2	NA	TGTGCCACCAGCAGAGTAGCAGGGATGGGCGACTATGGCTACACCTTC	CATSRVAGMGDYGYTF